The T cell receptor (beta chain) described here comes from a study of blood T cells in healthy people across ages (dated by TCRdb to between 2014 and 2017). Background on the whole study: In model experiments, template switching captured roughly one uniquely barcoded TCR beta cDNA molecule for every two T cells. Using the same blood draw, the study looked at two additional independent replicas of 1 million unique cDNA reads for two donors, one aged 18 to 30 and the other aged 80 or older. Four age groups were formed from the donors: young (average about 15 years), middle-aged (approximately 40), aged (roughly 56) and long-lived (about 80). To track age-related changes in TCR beta repertoire diversity, the study relied on deep sequencing normalized with unique cDNA molecular identifiers. To avoid experimental bias, donors of different ages were randomly spread across the sequencing lanes.

This clonotype turned up a few times. The specificity of this receptor is unknown. No base-level quality is on record; no much larger clone is a single base apart. Libraries were constructed by 5' RACE. The listed sequencing device is Illumina HiSeq 2500. The second PCR ran for roughly 7 to 11 cycles and used a J-beta primer mix along with a sample-barcoded 5' primer. A unique molecular identifier was introduced onto each TCR beta cDNA molecule by a template-switch 5' adaptor carrying 12 random nucleotides. Each sample yielded at least 3 million CDR3-containing paired-end reads. First-strand cDNA synthesis was performed from all RNA using the Mint cDNA synthesis kit, with priming by a TRBC-specific oligonucleotide. Following uracil-DNA glycosylase treatment, all cDNA underwent a first 18-cycle PCR with the universal primers M1SS and BC2_uni_R. As for the original processing: For normalization, 1 million high-quality reads were randomly selected from each sample, with every read carrying a distinct molecular identifier. Reads sharing molecular identifiers were discarded rather than binned into consensus sequences. MiTCR, with a Q25 quality threshold and the strictest error-elimination algorithm, was used for CDR3 identification, clonotype clustering and error correction. Lower-bound total TCR beta diversity was estimated with a nonparametric unseen species model using Euler transformation. TCRdb trimmed the raw reads at Q25, called clones with MiXCR and kept productive beta chains. For every CDR3 protein sequence, its rows merge into one entry that carries the most common genes and DNA. What appears here as the V and J calls and clone size reflects TCRdb's work, not the paper's. This sample is represented by approximately 730,000 distinct CDR3 sequences; 53% of them were singletons. The ten most abundant clones make up about 42% of the sample.

Systemically healthy Caucasian individuals from Russia, approximately 39 in total and aged roughly 6 to 95 years, were included as donors. About 9.1 milliliters of peripheral blood were collected from each donor into EDTA-treated Vacutainer tubes. Ficoll-Paque density-gradient centrifugation was used to isolate PBMCs, with at least 6.5 million obtained per sample. Total RNA was extracted from PBMCs with Trizol reagent, with at least 5 micrograms obtained per sample. For every donor, flow cytometry on a PBMC aliquot measured the percentage of naive CD45RAhigh/CD27high T cells. General study outcomes and caveats: Estimates of total diversity based on one million sequenced T cells were considered lower bounds and underestimates. There was a strong correlation between observed TCR beta diversity and the percentage of naive T cells measured by flow cytometry. Because donor CMV infection status was unknown, age-related changes in expanded clonotypes were potentially confounded. Because profiling used bulk unsorted PBMCs, naive and antigen-experienced compartments could not be compared conclusively. Compared with the aged group, the long-lived group had more naive CD4+ T cells, fewer expanded clones and increased TCR diversity, suggesting age selection. Observed TCR beta diversity per million T cells fell roughly linearly with age, and a significant reduction was already apparent by age approximately 41.

The germline V end is reduced by 4 bases and the J end by 5 bases; junction bases left unmatched: 8. Sequences SGDLS (CDR1) and YYNGEE (CDR2) are obtained from the germline V gene. Measured from the cysteine to the phenylalanine, the CDR3 is 14 residues long. Only the CDR3 region is kept as DNA, spanning 42 bases read in frame from base 1. This receptor chain uses TRBV9 and TRBJ2-7, and 8 bases in between align with TRBD2. This TCR derives from a man older than 75 in good health. Material: blood. The bases read TGTGCCAGCAGCCCAACCGGGACTAGGAACGAGCAGTACTTC. Its protein is CASSPTGTRNEQYF.